This T cell receptor beta chain was profiled in a study of T-cell memory formation after mild COVID-19 (dated by TCRdb to the early 2020s). Regarding the research as a whole: TCR sequence clusters from the two donors were found to be largely donor specific. T-cell clones expanding and contracting after mild COVID-19 in two donors were tracked by longitudinal TCRalpha and TCRbeta repertoire sequencing. Two young, previously healthy adult volunteers, one female and one male, were included in the cohort.

Ficoll-Paque density gradient centrifugation was used to isolate PBMCs. For CDR1 and CDR2, the germline V gene lists SQVTM and ANQGSEA. The CDR3 spans 13 residues, from the cysteine through the phenylalanine. Solely the CDR3 DNA is kept, with 39 bases framed from the first base. V and J are trimmed by 6 bases and 4 bases, and the gene matches miss 6 bases of the junction. The run used an Illumina NovaSeq 6000. TCRalpha and TCRbeta cDNA libraries were built by 5'RACE with constant-segment primers, adding sample barcodes and unique molecular identifiers. Trizol reagent was used to extract RNA from every sample. Library amplification was performed in two PCR steps, and a second sample barcode and Illumina TruSeq adapters were introduced in the second step. Sequencing of libraries was performed on an Illumina NovaSeq with 2 x 150 bp paired-end reads. In the authors' own workflow: With migec v1.2.7, reads were demultiplexed and then collapsed into UMI-guided consensus sequences. Using mixcr v2.1.11, UMI consensuses were aligned to TRA and TRB V and J templates and then assembled into clonotypes. Expanded or contracted clonotypes were those called significant by both edgeR and NoisET, with noise models trained on biological replicates. For edgeR calls, the thresholds were a false discovery rate-adjusted p below 0.01 and a log2 fold-change of 1. As an exploratory analysis of dynamics, max-normalized trajectories of the 1000 most abundant clonotypes were examined with PCA combined with hierarchical clustering. The CD4 or CD8 phenotype of responding clones was assigned using the separately sequenced CD4+ and CD8+ repertoires. TCRdb reran the public reads through fastp at Q25 and MiXCR, keeping productive beta chains. Identical CDR3 proteins give one entry, which carries the most common genes and DNA. TCRdb's processing, not the authors', yielded these V and J calls. The sample profile shows around 190,000 distinct CDR3 sequences; around 18% of them were found once. The ten largest clones capture 3% to 4% of the sample.

Beyond this particular receptor, the publication reports: The detection of some responding clones in pre-infection memory suggests that pre-existing cross-reactive memory T cells joined the SARS-CoV-2 response. The study covered only two mild cases, and larger cohorts including severe cases with pre-infection samples were considered necessary. Balanced CD4/CD8 phenotypes were observed for clones contracting from day 15 to 85, whereas a bias towards CD4+ was observed for a second wave of clones expanding from day 15 to 37. SARS-CoV-2 specificity was not confirmed for the second-wave clones peaking on day 37. Contracting CD4+ clones appeared mostly in the CM and EM memory subsets, whereas CD8+ clones were enriched in EMRA.

This clonotype was detected a few times. Its antigen is currently not known. No much larger clonotype is one base removed from it; base qualities were not supplied. The clonotype originates from a young man who had mild COVID-19 (a few samples of this study predate the infection). The sample titles of this study are shuffled in the database, so cell type and time point are left out; the donor was told from shared clones. The sample taken for sequencing was PBMCs or a T cell subset sorted from them (not recorded which). The sequence is built from TRBV29-1 and TRBJ2-5, with 9 junctional bases fitting TRBD1. The nucleotide sequence reads as follows: TGCAGCGTGGCTGGACAGGGGAGAGAGACCCAGTACTTC. The encoded protein is CSVAGQGRETQYF.